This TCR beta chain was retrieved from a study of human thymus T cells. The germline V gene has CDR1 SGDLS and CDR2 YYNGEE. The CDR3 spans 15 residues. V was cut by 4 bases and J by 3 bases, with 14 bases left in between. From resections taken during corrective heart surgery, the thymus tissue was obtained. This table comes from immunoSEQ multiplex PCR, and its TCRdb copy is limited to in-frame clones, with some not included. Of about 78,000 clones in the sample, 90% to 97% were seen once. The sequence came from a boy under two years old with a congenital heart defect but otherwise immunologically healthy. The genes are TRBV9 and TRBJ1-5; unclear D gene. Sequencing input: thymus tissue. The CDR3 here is CASSPSQKDNQPQHF. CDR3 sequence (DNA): TGTGCCAGCAGCCCTTCCCAAAAGGACAATCAGCCCCAGCATTTT.